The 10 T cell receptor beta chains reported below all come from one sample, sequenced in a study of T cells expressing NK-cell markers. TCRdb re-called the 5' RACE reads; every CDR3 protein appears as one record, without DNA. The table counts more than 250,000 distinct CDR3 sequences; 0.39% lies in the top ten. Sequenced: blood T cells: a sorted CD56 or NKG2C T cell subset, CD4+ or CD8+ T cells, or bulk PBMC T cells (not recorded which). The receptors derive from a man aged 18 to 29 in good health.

CDR3 region: CASSISGTGPGELFF. The chain combines TRBV7-2 with TRBJ2-2; TCRdb's D call of TRBD1 is untestable without DNA. This CDR3 is 15 amino acids long. Looked up from germline, CDR1 is SGHTA and CDR2 is FQGNSA.

CDR3 sequence: CASSSSGGGPQHF. The chain has TRBV12-3 or TRBV12-4 and TRBJ1-5. The CDR3 has 13 amino acids.

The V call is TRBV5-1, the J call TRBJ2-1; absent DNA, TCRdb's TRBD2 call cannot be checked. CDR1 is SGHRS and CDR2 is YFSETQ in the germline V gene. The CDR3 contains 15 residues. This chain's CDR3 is CASSFGLAGAHEQFF.

CDR3 sequence reads: CAGRTSGYNEQFF. This chain joins TRBV28 and TRBJ2-1; the D call of TRBD2 rests on TCRdb alone, since no DNA is present to check it. This CDR3 contains 13 residues. CDR1 is MDHEN, CDR2 SYDVKM, per germline. Drawing the rest from reference TRBV28 and TRBJ2-1, the complete variable domain is DVKVTQSSRYLVKRTGEKVFLECVQDMDHENMFWYRQDPGLGLRLIYFSYDVKMKEKGDIPEGYSVSREKKERFSLILESASTNQTSMYLCAGRTSGYNEQFFGPGTRLTVL.

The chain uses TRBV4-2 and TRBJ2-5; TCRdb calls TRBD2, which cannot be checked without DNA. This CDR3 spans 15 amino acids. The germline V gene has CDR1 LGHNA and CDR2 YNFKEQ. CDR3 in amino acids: CASSQETSGQETQYF.

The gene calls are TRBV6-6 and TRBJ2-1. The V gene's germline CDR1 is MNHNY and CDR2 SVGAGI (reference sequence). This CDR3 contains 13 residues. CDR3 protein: CASSYLVFYEQFF.

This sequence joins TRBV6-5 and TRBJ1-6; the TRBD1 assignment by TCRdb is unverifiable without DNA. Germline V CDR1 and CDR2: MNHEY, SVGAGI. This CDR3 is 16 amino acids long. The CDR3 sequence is CASSSQGQGSWSPLHF.

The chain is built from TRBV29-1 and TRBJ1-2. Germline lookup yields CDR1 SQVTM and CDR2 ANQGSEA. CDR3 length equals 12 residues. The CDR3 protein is CSVDFNSRGYTF.

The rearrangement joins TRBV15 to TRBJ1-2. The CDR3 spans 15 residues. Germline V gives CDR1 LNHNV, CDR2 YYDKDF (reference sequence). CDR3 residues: CATSRDPPANYGYTF.

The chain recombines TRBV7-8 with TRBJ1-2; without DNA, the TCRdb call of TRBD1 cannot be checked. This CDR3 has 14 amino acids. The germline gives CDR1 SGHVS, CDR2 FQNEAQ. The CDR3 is CASSLEAGSGGYTF.